The 5 T cell receptor beta chains given below trace back to one sample, sequenced in a study of human T cells and chemical hapten exposure. Time point in this sample: healthy volunteer bleed at 2 weeks. RNA extraction used unfractionated whole blood as the source of total RNA. From the RACE reads, TCRdb called clonotypes with MiXCR, one entry per CDR3 protein. The top ten hold about 3.1% of the sample, which has some 90,000 distinct CDR3 sequences, around 8.8% seen once. The specimen sequenced was whole blood. All receptors derive from a female donor in good health. Some clones in this sample may be carry-over from other donors' samples.

The rearrangement links TRBV5-5 to TRBJ1-1; TRBD1 aligns across 10 bases. The germline V gene encodes CDR1 SGHKS and CDR2 YYEKEE (reference sequence). Trimming at V came to 4 bases and at J to 4 bases, leaving 7 bases not matched to a gene. CDR3 length: 15 residues. Written as DNA, the CDR3 is TGTGCCAGCAGCGCGGGACAGGGGTGGGGCACTGAAGCTTTCTTT. Protein product: CASSAGQGWGTEAFF.

This clonotype was observed a few times. The V gene is TRBV20-1, the J gene TRBJ2-7, with D possibly being TRBD2 (7 bases). With 2 bases removed from V and 7 bases from J, the gap between germline ends came to 12 bases. The CDR3 is 12 residues long. CDR1 is DFQATT and CDR2 is SNEGSKA in the germline V gene (reference sequence). This chain's CDR3 is CSARTGGFEQYF. DNA for the CDR3: TGCAGTGCTAGAACGGGGGGCTTTGAGCAGTACTTC.

The sample holds a few counts of this clonotype. V usage is TRBV24-1 and J usage is TRBJ2-2; D gene uncertain. V was cut by 8 bases and J by 0 bases, with 15 bases left in between. Germline V gene sequence: CDR1 KGHDR, CDR2 SFDVKD. This CDR3 is built from 16 residues. DNA for the CDR3: TGTGCCACCACTTCCTCTTCGGTTACGAACACCGGGGAGCTGTTTTTT. Encoded protein: CATTSSSVTNTGELFF.

At least ten counts were recorded for this clonotype. The rearrangement joins TRBV7-2 to TRBJ1-5; 10 nucleotides line up with TRBD1. This CDR3 is 15 amino acids long. V lost 5 bases, J lost 7 bases, and 8 bases stayed unmatched. Germline values: CDR1 SGHTA, CDR2 FQGNSA. The DNA for the CDR3 is TGTGCCAGCAGCCTGGGACAGGGGCTCGGGCAGCCCCAGCATTTT. Amino acids: CASSLGQGLGQPQHF.

The J gene is TRBJ1-4, the V gene TRBV7-9; unclear D gene. Trimming pared 2 bases from V and 8 bases from J, leaving 12 bases between. Germline CDR1 reads SEHNR; CDR2 reads FQNEAQ (reference sequence). The CDR3 sequence is 14 residues long. Here the CDR3 DNA reads TGTGCCAGCAGCTTACAGCTTCGGGCGGAAAAACTGTTTTTT. It specifies CASSLQLRAEKLFF.